This passage covers 8 T cell receptor beta chains from one sample sequenced in a study of tissue T cells after allogeneic stem cell transplantation. Only in-frame clones appear in the TCRdb table, and some are missing; sequencing was by immunoSEQ multiplex PCR. The sample yields approximately 11,000 clones, around 70% seen once. The sequenced sample was tissue from the right colon, obtained at autopsy. The receptors come from a woman aged 18 to 49 with breast cancer.

V gene TRBV11-2 combines with J gene TRBJ1-1, with D unresolved. Per germline, CDR1 SGHAT and CDR2 FQNNGV. Trimming took off 7 bases at V and 0 bases at J, with 27 bases between the two ends. The CDR3 spans 19 residues. The chain's CDR3 is CASTLALRAEGRMNTEAFF. CDR3 DNA: TGTGCCAGCACCCTCGCGCTGAGGGCGGAGGGTAGAATGAACACTGAAGCTTTCTTT.

V usage is TRBV7-2 and J usage is TRBJ2-1; 13 bases are shared with TRBD2. The germline gives CDR1 SGHTA, CDR2 FQGNSA. V gave up 4 bases and J gave up 8 bases; unmatched junction bases: 5. This CDR3 region has 15 residues. As DNA, the CDR3 is TGTGCCAGCAGCTCGGGACTAGCGGGGAGGGATGAGCAGTTCTTC. Protein sequence: CASSSGLAGRDEQFF. The full variable domain, its missing parts supplied by reference TRBV7-2 and TRBJ2-1, is GAGVSQSPSNKVTEKGKDVELRCDPISGHTALYWYRQSLGQGLEFLIYFQGNSAPDKSGLPSDRFSAERTGGSVSTLTIQRTQQEDSAVYLCASSSGLAGRDEQFFGPGTRLTVL.

The chain carries TRBV12-5 and TRBJ2-2; 8 positions match TRBD1. Trimming took 6 bases from V and 1 from J; bases not matched to a gene: 7. From germline, CDR1 is LGHNT and CDR2 FRNRAP. The CDR3 is made up of 16 amino acids. The CDR3 spells CASGAGQGGNTGELFF. In DNA, the CDR3 is TGTGCTAGTGGCGCAGGACAGGGAGGGAACACCGGGGAGCTGTTTTTT.

V and J are TRBV18 and TRBJ2-5, with TRBD2 as a possible D gene (6 bases). Trimming left V 3 bases short and J 5 bases short, with 13 bases between. This CDR3 is 14 amino acids long. CDR1 and CDR2 from the germline V gene are KGHSH and LQKENI. CDR3 protein: CASSPTGTLETQYF. The CDR3 bases are TGTGCCAGCTCACCTACCGGGACTCTGGAGACCCAGTACTTC.

In this sample, this clone turned up once. At one end the junction does not follow the germline gene, possibly because of a read error. In the same sample, other DNA sequences code for this CDR3. CDR3 residues: CASSQGGQPVRNYYNSPLHF. The CDR3 DNA reads as TGCGCCAGCAGTCAAGGAGGACAGCCCGTTCGTAATTACTATAATTCACCTCTCCACTTT. The gene calls are TRBV23-1 and TRBJ1-6; a weak D match, TRBD1 (6 bases). Being an ORF, TRBV23-1 has a function that is uncertain. The CDR3 consists of 20 residues.

The J gene is TRBJ2-7, the V gene TRBV15; possibly TRBD2 for D (6 bases). The CDR3 is 15 residues long. Trimming took off 1 base at V and 3 bases at J, with 13 bases between the two ends. The germline V gene encodes CDR1 LNHNV and CDR2 YYDKDF (reference sequence). CDR3: CATSRVGGLGYEQYF. The CDR3 DNA reads as TGTGCCACCAGCAGAGTGGGGGGATTGGGCTACGAGCAGTACTTC.

V usage is TRBV27 and J usage is TRBJ1-2; 7 bases line up with TRBD1. The CDR3 runs to 14 residues. The J segment lost 1 base and the V segment lost 6 bases, leaving 5 bases of the junction unmatched. Germline assignment: CDR1 MNHEY and CDR2 SMNVEV (reference sequence). The CDR3 bases are TGTGCCAGCAGCCTTCAGGGGGTTAACTATGGCTACACCTTC. Translating gives CASSLQGVNYGYTF.

Only one count was recorded for this clone. The gene calls are TRBV30 and TRBJ1-1, with no clear D. This CDR3 has 13 residues. Germline CDR1 and CDR2: GTSNPN and SVGIG (reference sequence). Trimming removed 2 bases from V and 3 bases from J, with 10 bases in between. CDR3 region: CAWSRTRDTEAFF. DNA of the CDR3: TGTGCCTGGAGTAGGACTCGGGACACTGAAGCTTTCTTT.